Below, one T cell receptor beta chain is given with its context. From germline, CDR1 is SGHDT and CDR2 YYEEEE. V lost 4 bases, J lost 4 bases, and 25 bases lay in between. There are 18 residues in the CDR3. PCR amplification relied on 60 Vbeta primers (plus 13 Jbeta primers). Only in-frame clones appear in the TCRdb table, and some are missing; sequencing was by immunoSEQ multiplex PCR. This sample has 150,000 to 200,000 clones, with 81% found just once. The entry originates in a study of cytomegalovirus exposure and HLA in healthy donors. The chain uses TRBV5-6 and TRBJ2-3; perhaps TRBD1 as D (10 bases). Sequenced material: PBMCs. The sequence was collected from a woman aged 30 to 39 in good health and CMV-seronegative. CDR3 sequence reads: CASSRDRGREGGADTQYF. The CDR3 DNA reads TGTGCCAGCAGCCGAGACAGGGGGCGGGAGGGGGGGGCAGATACGCAGTATTTT.